The 10 T cell receptor beta chains below were found in one sample sequenced in a study of CD8+CD57+ T cells in acquired aplastic anemia. CDR3 and TCR beta VDJ profiling relied on genomic DNA as the template. TCRdb passed the reads through MiXCR, listing each CDR3 protein once. The sample lists roughly 300,000 distinct CDR3 sequences, around 60% occurring once. The sample consisted of sorted CD4+, CD8+, or CD8+CD57+ T cells (not recorded which) from PBMCs. Receptors originate from a human donor with severe aplastic anemia or a healthy control (not recorded which).

The V gene is TRBV2, the J gene TRBJ1-5, with a possible D match to TRBD1 (5 bases). Per germline, CDR1 SNHLY and CDR2 FYNNEI. V was pared by 7 bases and J by 4 bases, with 11 bases between. The CDR3 runs to 13 residues. CDR3 in amino acids: CASTGLGNQPQHF. The CDR3 DNA is TGTGCCAGCACAGGGTTGGGGAATCAGCCCCAGCATTTT.

With regard to this clonotype: Because it lacks the conserved phenylalanine or tryptophan at the end, this CDR3 is likely a read error. The gene calls are TRBV20-1 and TRBJ1-6, with D maybe TRBD1 (6 bases). Germline V gene lookup returns CDR1 DFQATT and CDR2 SNEGSKA (reference sequence). The CDR3 runs 15 residues. V lost 3 bases to trimming and J lost 8 bases, with 17 bases between them. In DNA, the CDR3 is TGCAGTGCTAGGATATGGACAGAATATGATTCACCCCTCCACCTT. The encoded protein is CSARIWTEYDSPLHL.

CDR3 residues: CASSSPSGRVTDTQYF. In nucleotides, the CDR3 is TGTGCCAGCAGTTCCCCTAGCGGGAGAGTCACAGATACGCAGTATTTT. The rearrangement links TRBV12-3 or TRBV12-4 to TRBJ2-3, with 10 bases fitting TRBD2. J gave up 2 bases and V 4 bases, and 6 bases lay outside the gene matches. CDR3 size: 16 residues.

The V and J genes are TRBV29-1 and TRBJ2-3; 7 bases align to TRBD2. CDR1 is SQVTM and CDR2 is ANQGSEA in the germline V gene. The CDR3 is 16 amino acids. Unmatched junction bases numbered 14, after V lost 4 bases and J lost 4 bases. This chain's CDR3 is CSVGPRLAGIADTQYF. As DNA, the CDR3 is TGCAGCGTTGGCCCCCGATTAGCGGGTATTGCAGATACGCAGTATTTT.

This clonotype was picked up many times. The J gene is TRBJ2-7, the V gene TRBV4-2; D gene ambiguous. The CDR3 is 14 residues long. Trimming took 8 bases from V and 2 from J, leaving 16 bases between them. The V gene's germline CDR1 is LGHNA and CDR2 YNFKEQ. The CDR3 sequence is CASREPLPPYEQYF. The CDR3 DNA sequence: TGTGCCAGCCGTGAGCCACTTCCACCCTACGAGCAGTACTTC.

The chain recombines TRBV20-1 with TRBJ2-3, with 9 bases aligning to TRBD2. The V segment lost 1 base and the J segment 6 bases; nucleotides outside the gene matches: 14. In germline, CDR1 is DFQATT, CDR2 SNEGSKA (reference sequence). The CDR3 consists of 17 residues. CDR3 residues: CSARGDLGRGGLDTQYF. CDR3 nucleotides: TGCAGTGCTAGAGGGGATTTGGGGCGGGGGGGCCTGGATACGCAGTATTTT.

A remark on this clonotype: At one boundary the junction diverges from the germline segment, which might be a read error. This chain links TRBV9 with TRBJ1-1, with TRBD1 as a possible D gene (5 bases). This CDR3 spans 15 amino acids. The V gene's germline CDR1 is SGDLS and CDR2 YYNGEE. CDR3 bases: TGTGCTAGCAGCCCCCGTTGGGGCGTTGGGACCGAAGCTTTCTTT. Encoded protein: CASSPRWGVGTEAFF. The full variable domain, in which reference TRBV9 and TRBJ1-1 provide the parts outside the CDR3, is DSGVTQTPKHLITATGQRVTLRCSPRSGDLSVYWYQQSLDQGLQFLIQYYNGEERAKGNILERFSAQQFPDLHSELNLSSLELGDSALYFCASSPRWGVGTEAFFGQGTRLTVV.

This clonotype was picked up one time. V is TRBV5-1 and J is TRBJ2-7; TRBD1 matches at 7 bases. The CDR3 is 14 residues long. CDR1 is SGHRS, CDR2 YFSETQ, per germline. V gave up 4 bases and J gave up 1 base; unmatched junction bases: 5. Here the CDR3 DNA reads TGCGCCAGCAGCGCACAGGGGATTTCCTACGAGCAGTACTTC. This gives the protein CASSAQGISYEQYF.

CDR3 region: CASSPGKGAGYGYTF. Written as DNA, the CDR3 is TGTGCCAGCAGCCCAGGGAAAGGCGCGGGTTATGGCTACACCTTC. This sequence joins TRBV7-9 and TRBJ1-2; TRBD1 might be the D (5 bases). The CDR3 runs to 15 residues. V shed 5 bases and J shed 5 bases, with 18 bases lying between them. CDR1 and CDR2 from the germline V gene are SEHNR and FQNEAQ (reference sequence).

The chain is built from TRBV20-1 and TRBJ1-2; the D is unclear. V dropped 5 bases and J dropped 5 bases, with 15 bases sitting between them. This CDR3 region has 13 residues. Germline V gives CDR1 DFQATT, CDR2 SNEGSKA (reference sequence). As DNA, the CDR3 is TGCAGTGCTCGTAATAGGGTAGGGTATGGCTACACCTTC. Translated, it gives CSARNRVGYGYTF.